This T cell receptor (beta chain) comes out of a study of cytomegalovirus exposure and HLA in healthy donors. Regarding the study as a whole: Some V segments, including TRBV6-2 and TRBV6-3, were excluded as indistinguishable. The investigators catalogued 164 TCR beta chains as cytomegalovirus-associated. Specificity of three CMV-associated chains for CMV antigens was verified in vitro. Later findings reportedly placed an Asian-associated ancestry cluster below the roughly 730-donor mean for N-insertions.

Concerning this clone: The antigen is undetermined.

Trimming left V 0 bases short and J 3 bases short, with 12 bases between. There are 16 residues in the CDR3. Looked up from germline, CDR1 is MNHEY and CDR2 is SVGAGI. Primers: 60 Vbeta forward and 13 Jbeta reverse. Profiling relied on immunoSEQ multiplex PCR, and the TCRdb table lists in-frame clones only, not all of them. The profile shows 120,000 or so clones, 80% of them singletons. The sequence derives from a man between 35 and 55 years old in good health and CMV-seronegative. Sequencing input: PBMCs. The chain couples TRBV6-5 to TRBJ2-1, with D possibly being TRBD2 (7 bases). The DNA of the CDR3 is TGTGCCAGCAGTTACTCGGGAGGGGGGGGCTACAATGAGCAGTTCTTC. Protein sequence: CASSYSGGGGYNEQFF.